Shown below are 18 T cell receptor beta chains from a single sample sequenced in a study of blood T cell repertoires in COVID-19. Here immunoSEQ multiplex PCR was the method, and the copy in TCRdb shows in-frame clones only, minus some. The sample contains roughly 700,000 clones, 85% to 90% of which appear only once. Input material: peripheral blood. These receptors were taken from a woman between 18 and 29 years old with acute or convalescent COVID-19.

The DNA for the CDR3 is TGTGCCAGCTCACCATCCGGGGGGTCTTCCTACGAGCAGTACTTC. Residues: CASSPSGGSSYEQYF. The J gene is TRBJ2-7, the V gene TRBV18, with 7 bases that match TRBD2. The V and J ends lost 2 bases and 1 base, in that order; junction bases with no gene match: 5. There are 15 residues in the CDR3. Germline-derived CDR1 and CDR2 are KGHSH and LQKENI.

V is TRBV29-1 and J is TRBJ1-2; 7 bases agree with TRBD1. Germline V lookup: CDR1 SQVTM, CDR2 ANQGSEA. V was clipped by 0 bases and J by 0 bases; unmatched bases: 4. CDR3 size: 15 residues. The CDR3 spells CSVEDRDRANYGYTF. The CDR3 coding sequence is TGCAGCGTTGAAGATCGGGACAGAGCTAACTATGGCTACACCTTC.

V and J are TRBV30 and TRBJ2-1, with D possibly matching TRBD2 (5 bases). The CDR3 has 12 amino acids. Trimming took 2 bases from V and 9 from J, leaving 11 bases between them. Germline CDR1 reads GTSNPN; CDR2 reads SVGIG (reference sequence). CDR3 bases: TGTGCCTGGAGTCTTAGCGAACTTGAGCAGTTCTTC. Protein: CAWSLSELEQFF.

The chain recombines TRBV5-1 with TRBJ1-2; D possibly corresponds to TRBD1 (5 bases). This CDR3 contains 15 residues. Germline V lookup: CDR1 SGHRS, CDR2 YFSETQ. Trimming stripped 0 bases from V and 5 bases from J, with 14 bases between. Here the CDR3 DNA reads TGCGCCAGCAGCTTGGGGAGGGGCAGCCGTTATGGCTACACCTTC. Translation: CASSLGRGSRYGYTF.

The DNA for the CDR3 is TGTGCCAGCAGTGAGACAGGGGACACTGAAGCTTTCTTT. It codes for CASSETGDTEAFF. The chain joins TRBV6-1 to TRBJ1-1; TRBD1 matches 8 bases. Germline V gene lookup returns CDR1 MNHNS and CDR2 SASEGT. The CDR3 spans 13 residues. V shed 3 bases and J 3 bases; nucleotides not matched to a gene: 0.

The J gene is TRBJ1-1, the V gene TRBV2; 7 bases agree with TRBD1. From germline, CDR1 is SNHLY and CDR2 FYNNEI. J was trimmed by 9 bases and V by 6 bases; bases with no gene match: 16. The CDR3 is 15 amino acids. CDR3 nucleotides: TGTGCCAGCAGATTTCGGACAGGTGAGCGTACTAAAGCTTTCTTT. Residues: CASRFRTGERTKAFF.

The gene calls are TRBV3-1 (or the pseudogene TRBV3-2) and TRBJ2-7; D might be TRBD1 (6 bases). Germline lookup yields CDR1 LGHDT and CDR2 YNNKEL (reference sequence). V was trimmed by 9 bases and J by 1 base, leaving 10 bases between them. CDR3 length equals 12 residues. In DNA, the CDR3 is TGTGCCAGTGCTACAGGGTCCTACGAGCAGTACTTC. Its translation: CASATGSYEQYF.

The chain couples TRBV5-1 to TRBJ1-1; D is ambiguous. The CDR3 covers 11 residues. The germline V gene encodes CDR1 SGHRS and CDR2 YFSETQ. The ends were cut back, 4 bases at V and 6 bases at J, with 7 bases in the middle. CDR3 in DNA: TGCGCCAGCAGCACCGGGGCTGAAGCTTTCTTT. This sequence encodes CASSTGAEAFF.

The chain has TRBV5-4 and TRBJ1-1; 9 bases are a match to TRBD1. This CDR3 contains 14 residues. CDR1 and CDR2 from the germline V gene are SGHNT and YYREEE (reference sequence). V gave up 2 bases and J gave up 5 bases; unmatched junction bases: 4. As DNA, the CDR3 is TGTGCCAGCAGCTTTGGACAGGGGAGTACTGAAGCTTTCTTT. The encoded protein is CASSFGQGSTEAFF.

J is TRBJ1-1 and V is TRBV7-2; 8 bases agree with TRBD1. The CDR3 spans 14 residues. The trim removed 5 bases at V and 2 bases at J, leaving 4 bases unmatched. Germline values: CDR1 SGHTA, CDR2 FQGNSA. The CDR3 DNA is TGTGCCAGCAGCGTGGGGACAGGCAACACTGAAGCTTTCTTT. It specifies CASSVGTGNTEAFF.

The chain joins TRBV30 to TRBJ2-7; TRBD2 agrees at 13 bases. The junction had 17 bases not matched to a gene; V was cut back by 1 base and J by 2 bases. The germline gives CDR1 GTSNPN, CDR2 SVGIG (reference sequence). This CDR3 has 20 residues. CDR3 DNA sequence: TGTGCCTGGAGTGATCCACTGAGGACTAGCGGGGGCTGGGGCCCCTACGAGCAGTACTTC. Amino acid sequence: CAWSDPLRTSGGWGPYEQYF.

This clone has only a few counts. The chain is built from TRBV6-5 and TRBJ2-7, with 8 bases fitting TRBD1. Germline trimming cut 4 bases from V and 2 bases from J; bases unmatched to any gene: 7. Germline V gene data show CDR1 as MNHEY and CDR2 as SVGAGI. This CDR3 has 15 residues. Written as DNA, the CDR3 is TGTGCCAGCAGTTCCTCCGGGACAGGAACCTACGAGCAGTACTTC. Encoded protein: CASSSSGTGTYEQYF.

The chain joins TRBV3-1 (or the pseudogene TRBV3-2) to TRBJ1-2, with 8 nucleotides matching TRBD1. Germline assignment: CDR1 LGHDT and CDR2 YNNKEL (reference sequence). V lost 1 base and J lost 4; bases outside the gene matches: 5. CDR3 length: 15 amino acids. CDR3 sequence (DNA): TGTGCCAGCAGCCAAGTTCAGGGGGCTTCCTATGGCTACACCTTC. Translated, it gives CASSQVQGASYGYTF.

V and J are TRBV25-1 and TRBJ1-2, with 8 bases aligning to TRBD1. CDR1 and CDR2 (germline): MGHDK, SYGVNS. The ends lost 4 bases at V and 2 bases at J; junction bases unmatched: 6. The CDR3 runs 15 residues. The DNA of the CDR3 is TGTGCCAGCAGTGGAGACAGGGGACCCAACTATGGCTACACCTTC. It is translated as CASSGDRGPNYGYTF.

V is TRBV2 and J is TRBJ1-2, with D perhaps TRBD1 (5 bases). Germline V lookup: CDR1 SNHLY, CDR2 FYNNEI. This CDR3 is built from 13 residues. Trimming took off 7 bases at V and 4 bases at J, with 13 bases between the two ends. CDR3 residues: CASKGAGSYGYTF. CDR3 in DNA: TGTGCCAGCAAAGGGGCAGGGTCCTATGGCTACACCTTC.

This clone was recorded only once. The chain employs TRBV5-5 and TRBJ1-1; D remains ambiguous. CDR3 length: 14 residues. In germline, CDR1 is SGHKS, CDR2 YYEKEE (reference sequence). The germline V and J ends were trimmed by 0 bases and 2 bases, with 8 bases remaining between them. The CDR3 protein is CASSLVASNTEAFF. The CDR3, as DNA: TGTGCCAGCAGCTTGGTGGCAAGTAACACTGAAGCTTTCTTT.

V gene TRBV20-1 combines with J gene TRBJ2-1, with TRBD1 matching over 9 bases. V trimming: 3 bases; J trimming: 5 bases; junction bases outside the gene matches: 8. There are 15 residues in the CDR3. Germline V gene lookup returns CDR1 DFQATT and CDR2 SNEGSKA (reference sequence). This CDR3 reads CSASEGDRVHNEQFF. CDR3 nucleotide sequence: TGCAGTGCTAGTGAGGGGGACAGGGTACACAATGAGCAGTTCTTC.

The V gene is TRBV5-1, the J gene TRBJ2-5; the match to TRBD2 covers 8 bases. Trimming removed 3 bases from V and 5 bases from J; junction bases left unmatched: 3. The CDR3 has 13 residues. CDR1 SGHRS and CDR2 YFSETQ come from the germline V gene. In DNA form, the CDR3 reads TGCGCCAGCAGCTACGGGGGGGCGGAGACCCAGTACTTC. Protein: CASSYGGAETQYF.